Following are 6 T cell receptor beta chains from one sample sequenced in a study of blood T cell repertoires in COVID-19. The repertoire was sequenced with immunoSEQ multiplex PCR; TCRdb's copy has only in-frame clones and lacks some. Here the sample spans 400,000 or so clones, 80% to 90% being singletons. The specimen was peripheral blood. These receptor sequences come from a man between 18 and 35 years old with COVID-19, enrolled during active disease.

This sequence joins TRBV2 and TRBJ2-1; 7 bases agree with TRBD1. Germline CDR1 is SNHLY and CDR2 is FYNNEI. Trimming at V came to 7 bases and at J to 6 bases, leaving 12 bases not matched to a gene. This CDR3 is built from 15 residues. The CDR3, as DNA: TGTGCCAGCAAAAACCGGGACAGCAGGCCCAATGAGCAGTTCTTC. Translated, it gives CASKNRDSRPNEQFF.

This clone was seen once. The chain is built from TRBV2 and TRBJ1-6, with D possibly being TRBD1 (5 bases). This CDR3 comprises 13 residues. V was cut by 11 bases and J by 8 bases, with 16 bases left in between. Germline lookup yields CDR1 SNHLY and CDR2 FYNNEI. For the CDR3, the DNA is TGTGCCGGGGGGGAAATTAACGATTCACCCCTCCACTTT. Amino acids: CAGGEINDSPLHF.

The chain employs TRBV25-1 and TRBJ2-5, with D possibly matching TRBD2 (5 bases). From germline, CDR1 is MGHDK and CDR2 SYGVNS. The CDR3 runs to 14 residues. The V gene lost 0 bases and the J gene lost 4 bases, with 9 bases spanning the gap. The CDR3 loop is CASSEYSSRETQYF. The CDR3 DNA reads as TGTGCCAGCAGTGAATATTCTAGCAGAGAGACCCAGTACTTC.

The J gene is TRBJ2-3, the V gene TRBV6-5; D is possibly TRBD2 (6 bases). Germline V lookup: CDR1 MNHEY, CDR2 SVGAGI. The V gene lost 0 bases and the J gene lost 4 bases, with 11 bases spanning the gap. The CDR3 spans 15 residues. DNA for the CDR3: TGTGCCAGCAGTTACTCCCGGGACTCTTCAGATACGCAGTATTTT. This codes for CASSYSRDSSDTQYF.

J is TRBJ2-7 and V is TRBV10-1; no clear D gene. The germline CDR1 and CDR2 sequences are WNHNN and SYGVQD (reference sequence). The CDR3 extends over 14 amino acids. V was pared by 2 bases and J by 3 bases, with 11 bases between. For the CDR3, the DNA is TGCGCCAGCAGTGAGGAGGTCGAAAGCTACGAGCAGTACTTC. Its protein product is CASSEEVESYEQYF.

The gene calls are TRBV6-5 and TRBJ2-7, with TRBD1 matching 10 bases. The V segment lost 7 bases and the J segment 2 bases; nucleotides outside the gene matches: 5. The CDR3 contains 14 residues. Germline V gene data show CDR1 as MNHEY and CDR2 as SVGAGI. The DNA of the CDR3 is TGTGCCAGCAACCCCGGGACAGGGGCCTACGAGCAGTACTTC. As protein: CASNPGTGAYEQYF.